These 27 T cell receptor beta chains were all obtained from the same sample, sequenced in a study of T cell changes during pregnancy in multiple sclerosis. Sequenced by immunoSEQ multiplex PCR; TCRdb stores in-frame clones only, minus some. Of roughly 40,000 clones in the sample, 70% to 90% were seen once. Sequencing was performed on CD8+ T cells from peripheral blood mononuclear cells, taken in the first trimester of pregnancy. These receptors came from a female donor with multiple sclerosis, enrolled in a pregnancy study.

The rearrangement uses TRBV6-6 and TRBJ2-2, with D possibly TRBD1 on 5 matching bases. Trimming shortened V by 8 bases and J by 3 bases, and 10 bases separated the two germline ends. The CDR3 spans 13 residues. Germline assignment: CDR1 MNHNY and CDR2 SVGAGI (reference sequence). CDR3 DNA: TGTGCCAGCGCAGGGCCTTACACCGGGGAGCTGTTTTTT. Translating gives CASAGPYTGELFF.

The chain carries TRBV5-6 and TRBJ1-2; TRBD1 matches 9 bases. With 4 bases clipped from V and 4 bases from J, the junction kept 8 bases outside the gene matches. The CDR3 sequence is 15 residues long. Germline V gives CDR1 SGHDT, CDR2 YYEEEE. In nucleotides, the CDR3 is TGTGCCAGCAGCCCCCCGGGACAGGGAGGCTATGGCTACACCTTC. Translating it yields CASSPPGQGGYGYTF. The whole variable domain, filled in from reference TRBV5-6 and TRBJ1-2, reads DAGVTQSPTHLIKTRGQQVTLRCSPKSGHDTVSWYQQALGQGPQFIFQYYEEEERQRGNFPDRFSGHQFPNYSSELNVNALLLGDSALYLCASSPPGQGGYGYTFGSGTRLTVV.

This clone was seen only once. DNA for the CDR3: TGTGCCAGCAGAGGGGCCCTGACCTACGAGCAGTACTTC. The encoded protein is CASRGALTYEQYF. The rearrangement joins TRBV27 to TRBJ2-7, with D tentatively TRBD1 (5 bases). The V end was cut by 6 bases, the J end by 2 bases, with 11 bases between. This CDR3 is 13 amino acids long. Germline CDR1 MNHEY, CDR2 SMNVEV (reference sequence).

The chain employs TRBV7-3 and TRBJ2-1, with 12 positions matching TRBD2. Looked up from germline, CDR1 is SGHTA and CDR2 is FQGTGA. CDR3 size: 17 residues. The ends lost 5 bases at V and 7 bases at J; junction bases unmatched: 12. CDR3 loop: CASSILAGGVSDNEQFF. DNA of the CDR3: TGTGCCAGCAGCATCCTAGCGGGGGGGGTCTCGGATAATGAGCAGTTCTTC.

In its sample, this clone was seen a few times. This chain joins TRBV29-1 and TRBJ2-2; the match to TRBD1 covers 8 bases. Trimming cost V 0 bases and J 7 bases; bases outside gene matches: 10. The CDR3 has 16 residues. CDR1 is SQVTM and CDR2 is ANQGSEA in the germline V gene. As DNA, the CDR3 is TGCAGCGTTGAAGACCCTGCCAGGGGGCTTGTCGGGGAGCTGTTTTTT. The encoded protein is CSVEDPARGLVGELFF.

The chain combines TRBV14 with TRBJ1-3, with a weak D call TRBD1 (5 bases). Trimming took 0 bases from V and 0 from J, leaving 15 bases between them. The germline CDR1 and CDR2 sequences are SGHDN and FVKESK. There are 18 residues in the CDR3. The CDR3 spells CASSQDVRQTLSGNTIYF. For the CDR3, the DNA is TGTGCCAGCAGCCAAGATGTCAGACAGACTCTCTCTGGAAACACCATATATTTT.

CDR3 loop: CASSWTDLNTEAFF. The CDR3 bases are TGTGCCAGCAGTTGGACAGATTTGAACACTGAAGCTTTCTTT. The J gene is TRBJ1-1, the V gene TRBV6-5, with D tentatively TRBD1 (6 bases). CDR1 MNHEY and CDR2 SVGAGI come from the germline V gene. CDR3 length: 14 residues. Between the trimmed V and J ends, which lost 4 bases and 0 bases, there was a span of 9 bases.

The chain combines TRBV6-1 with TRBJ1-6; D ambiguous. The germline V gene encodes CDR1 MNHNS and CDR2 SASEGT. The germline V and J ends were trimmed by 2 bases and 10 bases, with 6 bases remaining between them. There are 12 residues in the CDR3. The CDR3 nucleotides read TGTGCCAGCAGTGAATGGAGGTCACCCCTCCACTTT. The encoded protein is CASSEWRSPLHF.

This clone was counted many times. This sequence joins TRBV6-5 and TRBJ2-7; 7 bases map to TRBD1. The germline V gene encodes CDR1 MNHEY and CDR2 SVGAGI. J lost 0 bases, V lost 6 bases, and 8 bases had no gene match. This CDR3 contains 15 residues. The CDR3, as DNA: TGTGCCAGCAGCCAAGGACAGGCCATCTCCTACGAGCAGTACTTC. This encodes CASSQGQAISYEQYF.

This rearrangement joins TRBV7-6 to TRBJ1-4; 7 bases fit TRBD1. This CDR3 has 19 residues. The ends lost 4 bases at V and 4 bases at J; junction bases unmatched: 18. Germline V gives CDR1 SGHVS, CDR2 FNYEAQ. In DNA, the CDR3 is TGTGCCAGCAGCTCCTCCCTATTTACCCGGGACAGACATAATGAAAAACTGTTTTTT. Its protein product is CASSSSLFTRDRHNEKLFF.

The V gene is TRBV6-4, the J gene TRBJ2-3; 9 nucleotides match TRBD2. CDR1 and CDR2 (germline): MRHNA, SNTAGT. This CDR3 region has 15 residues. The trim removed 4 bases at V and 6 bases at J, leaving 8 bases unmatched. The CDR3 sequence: CASSVEAGGSDTQYF. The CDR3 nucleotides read TGTGCCAGCAGTGTGGAAGCGGGGGGTTCGGATACGCAGTATTTT.

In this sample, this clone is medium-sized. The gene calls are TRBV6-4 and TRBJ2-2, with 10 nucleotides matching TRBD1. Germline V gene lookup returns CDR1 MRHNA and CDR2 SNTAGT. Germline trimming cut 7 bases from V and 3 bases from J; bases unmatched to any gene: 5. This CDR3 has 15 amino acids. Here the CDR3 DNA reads TGTGCCAGCAAGCCCGGACAGGGGGACACCGGGGAGCTGTTTTTT. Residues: CASKPGQGDTGELFF.

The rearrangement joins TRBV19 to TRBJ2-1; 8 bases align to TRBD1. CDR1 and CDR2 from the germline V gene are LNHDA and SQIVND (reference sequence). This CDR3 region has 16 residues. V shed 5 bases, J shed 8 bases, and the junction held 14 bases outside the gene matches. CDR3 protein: CASSFLGQGSEHEQFF. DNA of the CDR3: TGTGCCAGTAGTTTCCTAGGACAGGGTAGCGAGCATGAGCAGTTCTTC.

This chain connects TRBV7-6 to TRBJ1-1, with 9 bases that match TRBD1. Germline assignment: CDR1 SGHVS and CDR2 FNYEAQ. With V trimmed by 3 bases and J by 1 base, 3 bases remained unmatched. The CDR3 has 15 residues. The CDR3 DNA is TGTGCCAGCAGCTTGCCGGGACAGGGGAACACTGAAGCTTTCTTT. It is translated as CASSLPGQGNTEAFF.

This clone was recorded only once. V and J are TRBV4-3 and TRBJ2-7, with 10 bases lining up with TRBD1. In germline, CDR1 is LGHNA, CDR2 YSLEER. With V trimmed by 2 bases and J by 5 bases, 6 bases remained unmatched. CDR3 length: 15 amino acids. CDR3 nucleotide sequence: TGCGCCAGCAGCCAATCCCGACAGGGGGCAGACGAGCAGTACTTC. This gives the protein CASSQSRQGADEQYF.

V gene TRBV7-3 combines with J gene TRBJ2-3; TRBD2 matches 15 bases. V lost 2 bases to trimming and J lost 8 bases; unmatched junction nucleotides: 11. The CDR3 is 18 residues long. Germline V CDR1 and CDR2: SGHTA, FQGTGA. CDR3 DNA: TGTGCCAGCAGCTTACCCGACCGGGGACTAGCGGGGGGTGGTACGCAGTATTTT. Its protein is CASSLPDRGLAGGGTQYF.

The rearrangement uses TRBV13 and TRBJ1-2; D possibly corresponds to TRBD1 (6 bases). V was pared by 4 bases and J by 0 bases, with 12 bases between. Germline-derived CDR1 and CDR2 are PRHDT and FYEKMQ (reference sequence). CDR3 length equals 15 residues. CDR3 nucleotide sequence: TGTGCCAGCAGCTCAACAGGGCCCGCTAACTATGGCTACACCTTC. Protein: CASSSTGPANYGYTF.

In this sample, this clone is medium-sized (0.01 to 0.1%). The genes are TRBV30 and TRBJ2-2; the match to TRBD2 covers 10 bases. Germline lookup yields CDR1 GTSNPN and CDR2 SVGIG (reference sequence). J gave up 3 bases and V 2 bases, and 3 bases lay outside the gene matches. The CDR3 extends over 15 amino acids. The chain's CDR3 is CAWSSGGADTGELFF. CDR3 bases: TGTGCCTGGAGTAGCGGGGGGGCCGACACCGGGGAGCTGTTTTTT.

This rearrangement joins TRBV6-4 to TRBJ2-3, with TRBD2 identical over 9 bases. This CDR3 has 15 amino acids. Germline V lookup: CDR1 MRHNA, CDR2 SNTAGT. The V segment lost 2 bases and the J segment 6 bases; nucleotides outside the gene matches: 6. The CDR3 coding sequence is TGTGCCAGCAGTGACCTAGCGGGGACGGGGGATACGCAGTATTTT. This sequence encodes CASSDLAGTGDTQYF.

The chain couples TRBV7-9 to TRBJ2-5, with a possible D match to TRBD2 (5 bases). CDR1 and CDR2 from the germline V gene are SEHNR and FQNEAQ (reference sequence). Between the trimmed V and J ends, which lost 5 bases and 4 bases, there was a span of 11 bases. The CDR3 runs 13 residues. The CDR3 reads CASSLSVGETQYF. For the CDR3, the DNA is TGTGCCAGCAGCCTTAGCGTGGGAGAGACCCAGTACTTC.

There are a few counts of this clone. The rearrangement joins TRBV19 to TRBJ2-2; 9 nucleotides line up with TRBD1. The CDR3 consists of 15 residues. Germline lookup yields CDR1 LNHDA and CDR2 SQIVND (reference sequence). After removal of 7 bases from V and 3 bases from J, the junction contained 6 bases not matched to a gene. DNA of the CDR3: TGTGCCAGTACCACCAGGACAGGGGACACCGGGGAGCTGTTTTTT. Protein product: CASTTRTGDTGELFF.

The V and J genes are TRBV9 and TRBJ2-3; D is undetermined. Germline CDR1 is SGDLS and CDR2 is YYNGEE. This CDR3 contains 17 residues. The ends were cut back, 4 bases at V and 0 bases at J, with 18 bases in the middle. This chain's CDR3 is CASSPTLSPPSTDTQYF. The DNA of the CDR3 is TGTGCCAGCAGCCCAACCCTGAGCCCCCCTAGCACAGATACGCAGTATTTT.

The chain's CDR3 is CSVEVSFRSGNTIYF. The DNA of the CDR3 is TGCAGCGTTGAAGTTTCTTTCCGCTCTGGAAACACCATATATTTT. The chain uses TRBV29-1 and TRBJ1-3; no clear D gene. V lost 1 base and J lost 0, with 10 bases in between. CDR3 length: 15 residues. Germline CDR1 SQVTM, CDR2 ANQGSEA.

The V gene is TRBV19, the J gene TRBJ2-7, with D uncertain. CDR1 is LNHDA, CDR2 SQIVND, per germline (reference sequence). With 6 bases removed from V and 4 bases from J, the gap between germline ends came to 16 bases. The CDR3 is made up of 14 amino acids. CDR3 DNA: TGTGCCAGTAGCCTGACTGGGTCTAGTTACGAGCAGTACTTC. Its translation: CASSLTGSSYEQYF.

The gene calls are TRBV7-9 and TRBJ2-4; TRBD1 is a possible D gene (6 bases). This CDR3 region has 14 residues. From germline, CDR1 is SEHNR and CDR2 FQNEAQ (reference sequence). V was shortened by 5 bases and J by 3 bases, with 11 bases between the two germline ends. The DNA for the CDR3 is TGTGCCAGCAGCCACAGGGTGGGCAAAAACATTCAGTACTTC. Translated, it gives CASSHRVGKNIQYF. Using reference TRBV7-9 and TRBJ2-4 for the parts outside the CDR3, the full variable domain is DTGVSQNPRHKITKRGQNVTFRCDPISEHNRLYWYRQTLGQGPEFLTYFQNEAQLEKSRLLSDRFSAERPKGSFSTLEIQRTEQGDSAMYLCASSHRVGKNIQYFGAGTRLSVL.

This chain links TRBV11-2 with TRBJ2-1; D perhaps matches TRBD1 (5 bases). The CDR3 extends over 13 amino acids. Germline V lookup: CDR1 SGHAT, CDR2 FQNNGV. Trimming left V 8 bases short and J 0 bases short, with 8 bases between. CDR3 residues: CASGHSSYNEQFF. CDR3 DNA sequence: TGTGCCAGCGGACACAGCTCCTACAATGAGCAGTTCTTC.

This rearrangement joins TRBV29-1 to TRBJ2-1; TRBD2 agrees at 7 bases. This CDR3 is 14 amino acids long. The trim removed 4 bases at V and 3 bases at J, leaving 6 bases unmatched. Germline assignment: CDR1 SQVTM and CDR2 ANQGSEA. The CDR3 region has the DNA TGCAGCGTTGTCGGGGCGGGGGTCTACAATGAGCAGTTCTTC. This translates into CSVVGAGVYNEQFF.